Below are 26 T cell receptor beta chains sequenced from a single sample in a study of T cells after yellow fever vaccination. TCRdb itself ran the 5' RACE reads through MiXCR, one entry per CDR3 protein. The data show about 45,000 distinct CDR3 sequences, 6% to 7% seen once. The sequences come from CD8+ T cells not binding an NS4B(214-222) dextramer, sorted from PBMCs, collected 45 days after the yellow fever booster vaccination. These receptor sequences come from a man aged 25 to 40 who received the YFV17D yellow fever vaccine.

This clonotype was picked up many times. The CDR3 region is CSARALAGPGELFF. Here the CDR3 DNA reads TGCAGTGCTAGAGCGCTAGCGGGCCCCGGGGAGCTGTTTTTT. This chain connects TRBV20-1 to TRBJ2-2, with 8 nucleotides matching TRBD2. CDR1 is DFQATT and CDR2 is SNEGSKA in the germline V gene (reference sequence). The CDR3 runs to 14 residues. After removal of 1 base from V and 6 bases from J, the junction contained 4 bases not matched to a gene.

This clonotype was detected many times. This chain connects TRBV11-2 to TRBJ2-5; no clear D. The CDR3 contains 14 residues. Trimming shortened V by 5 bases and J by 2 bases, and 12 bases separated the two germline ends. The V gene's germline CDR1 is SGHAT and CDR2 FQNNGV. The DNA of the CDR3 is TGTGCCAGCAGCCCCGTGGAGCAGCAAGAGACCCAGTACTTC. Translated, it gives CASSPVEQQETQYF.

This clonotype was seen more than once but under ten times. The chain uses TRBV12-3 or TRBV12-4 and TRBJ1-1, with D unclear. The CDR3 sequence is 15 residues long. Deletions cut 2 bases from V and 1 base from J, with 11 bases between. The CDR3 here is CASSLYETSNTEAFF. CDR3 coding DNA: TGTGCCAGCAGTTTATACGAGACATCGAACACTGAAGCTTTCTTT.

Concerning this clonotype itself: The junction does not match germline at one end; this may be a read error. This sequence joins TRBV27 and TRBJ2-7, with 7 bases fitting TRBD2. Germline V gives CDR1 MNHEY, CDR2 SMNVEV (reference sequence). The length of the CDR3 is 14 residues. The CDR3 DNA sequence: TGTGCCAACAGTGTGGCGGGAGTCAACTACGAGCAGTACTTC. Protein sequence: CANSVAGVNYEQYF.

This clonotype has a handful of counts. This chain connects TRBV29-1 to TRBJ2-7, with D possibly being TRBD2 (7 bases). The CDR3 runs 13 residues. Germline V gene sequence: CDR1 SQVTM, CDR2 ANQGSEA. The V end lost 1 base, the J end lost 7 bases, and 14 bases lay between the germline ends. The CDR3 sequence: CSVEGVQGGEQYF. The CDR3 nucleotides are TGCAGCGTTGAAGGGGTACAGGGAGGGGAGCAGTACTTC.

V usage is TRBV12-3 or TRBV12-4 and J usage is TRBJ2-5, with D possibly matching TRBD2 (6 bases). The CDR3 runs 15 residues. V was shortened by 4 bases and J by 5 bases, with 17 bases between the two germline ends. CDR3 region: CASSSPAGLVETQYF. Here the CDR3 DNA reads TGTGCCAGCAGTTCCCCGGCGGGGCTGGTGGAGACCCAGTACTTC.

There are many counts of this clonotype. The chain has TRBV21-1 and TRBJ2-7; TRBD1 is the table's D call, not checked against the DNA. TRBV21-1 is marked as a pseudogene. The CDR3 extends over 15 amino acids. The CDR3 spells CASSKARDPSYEQYF. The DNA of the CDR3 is TGTGCCAGCAGCAAAGCCCGGGACCCTTCCTACGAGCAGTACTTC.

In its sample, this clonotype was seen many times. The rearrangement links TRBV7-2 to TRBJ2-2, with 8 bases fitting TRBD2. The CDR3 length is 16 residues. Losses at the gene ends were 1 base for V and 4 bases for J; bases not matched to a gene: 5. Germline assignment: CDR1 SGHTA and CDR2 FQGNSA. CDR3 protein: CASSLGAAGGTGELFF. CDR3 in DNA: TGTGCCAGCAGCTTAGGAGCGGCGGGAGGCACCGGGGAGCTGTTTTTT.

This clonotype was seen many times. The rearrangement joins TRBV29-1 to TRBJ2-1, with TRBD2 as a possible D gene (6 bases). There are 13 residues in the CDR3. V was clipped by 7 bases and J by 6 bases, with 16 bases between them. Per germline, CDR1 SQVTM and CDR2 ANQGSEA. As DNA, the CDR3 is TGCAGCGGCATACCCACTAGCCTCAATGAGCAGTTCTTC. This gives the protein CSGIPTSLNEQFF.

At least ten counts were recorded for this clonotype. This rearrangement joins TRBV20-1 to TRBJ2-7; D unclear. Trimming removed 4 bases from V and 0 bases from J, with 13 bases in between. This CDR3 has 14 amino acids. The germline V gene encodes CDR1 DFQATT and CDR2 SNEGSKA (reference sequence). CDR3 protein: CSAIPASHSYEQYF. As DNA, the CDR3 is TGCAGTGCTATACCCGCTTCCCACTCCTACGAGCAGTACTTC.

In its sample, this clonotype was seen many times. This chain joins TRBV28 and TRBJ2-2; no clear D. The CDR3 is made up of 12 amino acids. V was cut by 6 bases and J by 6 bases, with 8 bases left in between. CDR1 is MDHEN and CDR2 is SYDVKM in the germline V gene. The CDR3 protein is CASSPLPGELFF. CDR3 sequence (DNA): TGTGCCAGCAGCCCTCTCCCCGGGGAGCTGTTTTTT.

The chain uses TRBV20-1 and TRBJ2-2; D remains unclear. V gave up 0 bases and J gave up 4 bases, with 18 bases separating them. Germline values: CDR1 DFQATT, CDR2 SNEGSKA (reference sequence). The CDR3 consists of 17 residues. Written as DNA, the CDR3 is TGCAGTGCTAGAGACTACGCCCTTATAGAAGCCACCGGGGAGCTGTTTTTT. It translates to CSARDYALIEATGELFF.

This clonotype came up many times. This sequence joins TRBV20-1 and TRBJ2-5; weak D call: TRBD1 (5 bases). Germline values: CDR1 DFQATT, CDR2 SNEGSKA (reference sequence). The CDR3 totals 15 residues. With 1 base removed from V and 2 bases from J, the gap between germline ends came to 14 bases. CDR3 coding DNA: TGCAGTGCTAGAGGGCTAGGACACGGACAAGAGACCCAGTACTTC. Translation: CSARGLGHGQETQYF.

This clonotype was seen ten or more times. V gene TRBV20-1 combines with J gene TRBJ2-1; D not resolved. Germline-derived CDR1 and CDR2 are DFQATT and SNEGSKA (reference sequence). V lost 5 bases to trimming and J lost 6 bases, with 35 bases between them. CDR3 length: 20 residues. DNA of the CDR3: TGCAGTGCTTATGCCCGAACAAGGACCCCAGGCTTCCGGAATCGCAATGAGCAGTTCTTC. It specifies CSAYARTRTPGFRNRNEQFF.

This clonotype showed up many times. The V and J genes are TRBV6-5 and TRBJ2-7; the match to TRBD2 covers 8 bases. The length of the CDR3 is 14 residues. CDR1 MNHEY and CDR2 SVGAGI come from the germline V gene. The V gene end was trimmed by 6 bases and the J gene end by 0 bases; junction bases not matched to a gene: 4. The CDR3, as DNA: TGTGCCAGCAGCCTACTAGCGGACTCCTACGAGCAGTACTTC. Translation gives CASSLLADSYEQYF.

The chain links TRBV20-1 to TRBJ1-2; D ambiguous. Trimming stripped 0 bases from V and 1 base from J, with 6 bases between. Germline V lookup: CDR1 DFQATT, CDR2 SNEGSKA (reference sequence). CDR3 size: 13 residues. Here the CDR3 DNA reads TGCAGTGCTAGAGATTCGGTTAACTATGGCTACACCTTC. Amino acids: CSARDSVNYGYTF.

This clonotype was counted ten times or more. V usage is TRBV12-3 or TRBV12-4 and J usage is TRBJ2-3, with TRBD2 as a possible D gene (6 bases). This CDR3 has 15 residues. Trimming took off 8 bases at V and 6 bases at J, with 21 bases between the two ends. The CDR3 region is CASSPGRDHVDTQYF. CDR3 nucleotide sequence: TGTGCCAGCTCCCCGGGGCGGGACCATGTCGATACGCAGTATTTT.

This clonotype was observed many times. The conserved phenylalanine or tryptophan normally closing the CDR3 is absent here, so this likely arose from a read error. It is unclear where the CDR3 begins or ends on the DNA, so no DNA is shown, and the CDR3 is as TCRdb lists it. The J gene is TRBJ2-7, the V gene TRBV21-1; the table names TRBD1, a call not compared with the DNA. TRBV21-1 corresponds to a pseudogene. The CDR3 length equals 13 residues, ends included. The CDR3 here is CASSKELRDRGTL.

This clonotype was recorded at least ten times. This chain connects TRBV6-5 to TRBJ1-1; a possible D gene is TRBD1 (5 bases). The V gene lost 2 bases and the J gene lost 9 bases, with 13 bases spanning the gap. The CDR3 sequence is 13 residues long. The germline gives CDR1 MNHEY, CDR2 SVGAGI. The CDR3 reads CASSYPRGDQAFF. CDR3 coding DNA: TGTGCCAGCAGTTACCCTAGGGGAGATCAAGCTTTCTTT.

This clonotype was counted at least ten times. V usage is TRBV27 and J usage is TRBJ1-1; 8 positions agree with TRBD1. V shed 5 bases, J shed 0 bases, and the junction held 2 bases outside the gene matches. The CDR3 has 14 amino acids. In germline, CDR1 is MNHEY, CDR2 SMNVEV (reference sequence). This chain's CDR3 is CASSVTGVNTEAFF. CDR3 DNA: TGTGCCAGCAGTGTGACAGGGGTGAACACTGAAGCTTTCTTT.

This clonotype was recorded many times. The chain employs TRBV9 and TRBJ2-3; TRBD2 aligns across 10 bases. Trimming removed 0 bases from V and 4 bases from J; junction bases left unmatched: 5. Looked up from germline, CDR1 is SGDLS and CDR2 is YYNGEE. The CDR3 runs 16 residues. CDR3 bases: TGTGCCAGCAGCGTAGCAAGCGGGAGGGCCTCAGATACGCAGTATTTT. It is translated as CASSVASGRASDTQYF.

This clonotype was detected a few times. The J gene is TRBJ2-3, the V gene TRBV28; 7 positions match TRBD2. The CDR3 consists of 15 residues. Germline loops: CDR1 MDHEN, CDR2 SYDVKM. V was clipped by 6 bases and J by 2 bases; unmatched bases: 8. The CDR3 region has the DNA TGTGCCAGCAGCTCGGGAGGCTCTGTCACAGATACGCAGTATTTT. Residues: CASSSGGSVTDTQYF.

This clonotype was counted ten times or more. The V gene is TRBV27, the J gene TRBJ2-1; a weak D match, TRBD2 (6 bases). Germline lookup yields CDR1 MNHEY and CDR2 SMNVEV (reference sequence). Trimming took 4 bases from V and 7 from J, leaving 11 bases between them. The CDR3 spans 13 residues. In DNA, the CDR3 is TGTGCCAGCAGTTATTGGCGGGGAAATGAGCAGTTCTTC. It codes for CASSYWRGNEQFF.

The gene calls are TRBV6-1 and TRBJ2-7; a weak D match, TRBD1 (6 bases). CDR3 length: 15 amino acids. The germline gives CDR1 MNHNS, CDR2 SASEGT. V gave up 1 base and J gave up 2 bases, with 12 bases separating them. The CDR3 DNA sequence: TGTGCCAGCAGTGAAGAACAGGGAAATACCTACGAGCAGTACTTC. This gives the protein CASSEEQGNTYEQYF.

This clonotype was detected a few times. CDR3 coding DNA: TGTGCCAGCAGCTTAGGGGCAGGGGCAGACTCCTACAATGAGCAGTTCTTC. This gives the protein CASSLGAGADSYNEQFF. The chain couples TRBV7-8 to TRBJ2-1; D possibly corresponds to TRBD1 (6 bases). Looked up from germline, CDR1 is SGHVS and CDR2 is FQNEAQ. The ends were cut back, 1 base at V and 0 bases at J, with 13 bases in the middle. CDR3 length: 17 amino acids.

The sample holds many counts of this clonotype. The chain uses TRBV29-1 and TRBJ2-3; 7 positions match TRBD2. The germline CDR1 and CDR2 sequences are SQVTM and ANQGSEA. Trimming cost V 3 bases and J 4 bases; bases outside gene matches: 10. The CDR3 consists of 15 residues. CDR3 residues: CSVDAGDVRADTQYF. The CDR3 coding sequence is TGCAGCGTTGATGCGGGGGATGTGCGCGCAGATACGCAGTATTTT.